This TCR beta chain was identified in a study of identical twins. Study outcomes and limitations: Findings depended on cross-sectional statistics rather than tracking the same donors. Abundant beta clonotypes from cord blood bore fewer insertions; memory repertoires lacked this pattern. Zero-insertion results could be subject to partial confounding by invariant MAIT and iNKT cells.

This clonotype has a count of ten or more. Its specificity is unknown. TCRdb re-analysed the 5' RACE reads in MiXCR, keeping a single row per CDR3 protein. The data show about 490,000 distinct CDR3 sequences, about 15% seen once. The V segment lost 0 bases and the J segment 4 bases; nucleotides outside the gene matches: 6. The CDR3 extends over 15 amino acids. Germline V CDR1 and CDR2: SGHRS, YFSETQ. With no exceptions, donors were healthy Caucasians. The sample was also linked to a second study, of yellow fever vaccine responses in identical twins.

The sample taken for sequencing was CD4+ T cells sorted from blood. V and J are TRBV5-1 and TRBJ1-2, with 7 nucleotides matching TRBD1. The receptor was derived from a woman aged 18-35 years in good health. The DNA for the CDR3 is TGCGCCAGCAGCTTGGCCGACAGGGTGACCTATGGCTACACCTTC. This encodes CASSLADRVTYGYTF.